This T cell receptor (beta chain) was identified during a study of blood T cells in healthy people across ages (dated by TCRdb to 2013 to 2016). Broadly, across the study: In model experiments, roughly one uniquely barcoded TCR beta cDNA molecule per two T cells was captured by template switching. Donors were grouped into four age groups: young (average 16 years), middle-aged (39), aged (62) and long-lived (just over 80). For two donors (one aged 18 to 29 and one aged 80 or older), the study analyzed two additional independent replicas of 1 million unique cDNA reads from the same blood draw. Age-related changes in TCR beta repertoire diversity were measured in the study by deep sequencing normalized with unique cDNA molecular identifiers. Donors of different ages were randomly distributed across sequencing lanes to avoid experimental bias. Overall study outcomes, separate from this receptor: Conclusive comparison of naive and antigen-experienced compartments was prevented by the profiling of bulk unsorted PBMCs. As age increased, observed TCR beta diversity per million T cells dropped in a roughly linear way, and a significant reduction was already evident by age approximately 40. The percentage of naive T cells measured by flow cytometry correlated strongly with observed TCR beta diversity. Estimates of total diversity based on one million sequenced T cells were regarded as lower bounds and as underestimates. Compared with the aged group, the long-lived group had more naive CD4+ T cells, fewer expanded clones and increased TCR diversity, suggesting age selection. Because donor CMV infection status was unknown, age-related changes in expanded clonotypes were potentially confounded.

The CDR3 covers 15 residues, taking in both the cysteine and the phenylalanine. Only the CDR3 DNA is retained, 45 bases long and in frame from the first base. The germline V gene yields SGHVS for CDR1 and FNYEAQ for CDR2. Relative to germline, V is 1 base shorter and J is 3 bases shorter, with 13 bases between their ends. The protocol used for the library was 5' RACE. The instrument given in TCRdb is Illumina HiSeq 2500. The second PCR ran for roughly 7 to 12 cycles and used a J-beta primer mix along with a sample-barcoded 5' primer. A unique molecular identifier was introduced onto each TCR beta cDNA molecule by a template-switch 5' adaptor carrying 12 random nucleotides. Each sample yielded at least 3 million CDR3-containing paired-end reads. First-strand cDNA was synthesized from all RNA with the Mint cDNA synthesis kit, primed by a TRBC-specific oligonucleotide. Following uracil-DNA glycosylase treatment, a first 18-cycle PCR with universal primers M1SS and BC2_uni_R was performed on all cDNA. The published analysis was carried out like this. Each sample was normalized by randomly selecting 1 million high-quality reads, each carrying a distinct molecular identifier. Reads sharing molecular identifiers were discarded rather than binned into consensus sequences. CDR3 identification, clonotype clustering and error correction used MiTCR with a Q25 quality threshold and the strictest error-elimination algorithm. A nonparametric unseen species model with Euler transformation was used to estimate lower-bound total TCR beta diversity. In-frame beta chains were kept once TCRdb had trimmed the public reads at Q25 with fastp and called clones with MiXCR. Rows with a matching CDR3 protein are joined into one entry that keeps the most common DNA and genes. These V and J calls rely on TCRdb rather than the paper's analysis. This sample has 700,000 to 850,000 distinct CDR3 sequences in its table, and roughly 34% of those were observed once. The top ten constitute approximately 13% of the sample.

Donors were around 37 systemically healthy Caucasian individuals from Russia aged roughly 6 to 90 years. Each donor gave ten milliliters of peripheral blood, collected into EDTA-treated Vacutainer tubes. PBMCs were isolated by Ficoll-Paque density-gradient centrifugation, with at least 6 million obtained per sample. Total RNA was extracted from PBMCs with Trizol reagent, with at least 6 micrograms obtained per sample. For every donor, flow cytometry on a PBMC aliquot measured the percentage of naive CD45RAhigh/CD27high T cells. Many counts were recorded for this clonotype. It has no known antigen specificity. There are no base qualities to consult, and no much larger clone falls within one base.

The TCR comes from a man between 18 and 35 years old in good health. This receptor chain uses TRBV7-6 and TRBJ2-7; TRBD2 is perhaps the D gene, given 6 matching bases. The sample was blood. The DNA sequence is as follows: TGTGCCAGCAGCTTAGAAGGCGGGGTGAACTACGAGCAGTACTTC. It is translated as CASSLEGGVNYEQYF.